This entry lists 22 T cell receptor beta chains sequenced from one sample in a study of T cells after yellow fever vaccination (dated by TCRdb to the late 2010s). The sample's treatment or condition label is to be understood as: live attenuated yellow fever vaccine strain. The receptor library was made with 5' RACE. The reads were generated on an Illumina NovaSeq 6000. The raw public data were reprocessed by TCRdb itself: fastp quality trimming at Q25, MiXCR clonotype calling, in-frame beta chains only. Duplicate CDR3 protein sequences are folded into a single record with the most common DNA and genes. The table for this sample lists a few hundred thousand distinct CDR3 sequences; about 4% of them were counted only once. 20% to 25% of the sample lies in the top ten. This specimen was PBMCs, taken 5 days after the yellow fever booster vaccination. The receptors originated from a young man who received the YFV17D yellow fever vaccine.

This clonotype was seen a few times. The chain couples TRBV27 to TRBJ2-3, with TRBD2 identical over 11 bases. The CDR3 covers 15 residues. With 3 bases clipped from V and 5 bases from J, the junction kept 4 bases outside the gene matches. Per germline, CDR1 MNHEY and CDR2 SMNVEV (reference sequence). CDR3 residues: CASSFIAGGQDTQYF. CDR3 DNA sequence: TGTGCCAGCAGTTTCATAGCGGGGGGGCAAGATACGCAGTATTTT.

The rearrangement links TRBV6-6 to TRBJ1-5; TRBD1 is a possible D gene (6 bases). Germline CDR1 reads MNHNY; CDR2 reads SVGAGI (reference sequence). This CDR3 region has 13 residues. CDR3 loop: CAEGGTSNQPQHF. The CDR3 DNA is TGTGCGGAGGGGGGCACGAGCAATCAGCCCCAGCATTTT.

This CDR3 reads CSAYYGATLSTNEKLFF. The CDR3 nucleotides are TGCAGTGCCTATTACGGGGCTACTCTCTCCACTAATGAAAAACTGTTTTTT. The V and J genes are TRBV20-1 and TRBJ1-4; TRBD1 might be the D (5 bases). Per germline, CDR1 DFQATT and CDR2 SNEGSKA (reference sequence). This CDR3 has 17 amino acids. V was trimmed by 6 bases and J by 2 bases, leaving 22 bases between them.

The V and J genes are TRBV7-2 and TRBJ2-1; 9 bases agree with TRBD2. Germline trimming cut 5 bases from V and 8 bases from J; bases unmatched to any gene: 7. This CDR3 spans 14 amino acids. Looked up from germline, CDR1 is SGHTA and CDR2 is FQGNSA. CDR3 sequence: CASSVRLAVYEQFF. In DNA form, the CDR3 reads TGTGCCAGCAGCGTAAGACTAGCGGTATATGAGCAGTTCTTC.

This chain connects TRBV6-6 to TRBJ2-7, with D uncertain. CDR3 size: 15 residues. V gave up 6 bases and J gave up 3 bases, with 18 bases separating them. Germline V gene lookup returns CDR1 MNHNY and CDR2 SVGAGI (reference sequence). This CDR3 reads CASSPTRERVYEQYV. The CDR3 nucleotides read TGTGCCAGCAGCCCGACTCGAGAAAGGGTCTACGAGCAGTACGTC.

The V gene is TRBV7-9, the J gene TRBJ2-5; 8 bases fit TRBD1. After removal of 5 bases from V and 4 bases from J, the junction contained 12 bases not matched to a gene. Germline CDR1 and CDR2: SEHNR and FQNEAQ (reference sequence). The CDR3 extends over 16 amino acids. The CDR3 sequence: CASSPRTGWDLETQYF. The DNA for the CDR3 is TGTGCCAGCAGCCCCCGGACAGGGTGGGATCTAGAGACCCAGTACTTC.

This clonotype was observed a handful of times. The chain recombines TRBV6-5 with TRBJ1-1; TRBD1 agrees at 8 bases. The germline V gene encodes CDR1 MNHEY and CDR2 SVGAGI. The CDR3 runs 14 residues. Trimming took 3 bases from V and 7 from J; bases not matched to a gene: 7. CDR3 sequence (DNA): TGTGCCAGCAGTTATTCTCAGGGGGCCAGTGAAGCTTTCTTT. This encodes CASSYSQGASEAFF.

This clonotype was observed many times. V gene TRBV15 combines with J gene TRBJ2-4; D could derive from TRBD1 or TRBD2 (5 bases each). Trimming left V 0 bases short and J 0 bases short, with 6 bases between. CDR3 size: 15 residues. Germline CDR1 reads LNHNV; CDR2 reads YYDKDF (reference sequence). The CDR3 sequence: CATSREGVAKNIQYF. DNA for the CDR3: TGTGCCACCAGCAGAGAGGGGGTAGCCAAAAACATTCAGTACTTC.

This clonotype occurred many times. The rearrangement uses TRBV25-1 and TRBJ2-5; no firm D call. V dropped 1 base and J dropped 5 bases, with 14 bases sitting between them. The CDR3 has 15 residues. CDR1 and CDR2 (germline): MGHDK, SYGVNS. The CDR3 sequence is CASSESGRMGETQYF. CDR3 coding DNA: TGTGCCAGCAGTGAATCCGGGCGGATGGGGGAGACCCAGTACTTC.

This clonotype turned up a few times. V usage is TRBV30 and J usage is TRBJ1-5; D might be TRBD1 (6 bases). The germline V gene encodes CDR1 GTSNPN and CDR2 SVGIG (reference sequence). This CDR3 has 14 amino acids. V lost 1 base, J lost 4 bases, and 11 bases lay in between. The DNA for the CDR3 is TGTGCCTGGAGTGGTATTCAGGGGAATCAGCCCCAGCATTTT. Amino acids: CAWSGIQGNQPQHF.

This clonotype was recorded a few times. The J gene is TRBJ1-2, the V gene TRBV12-3 or TRBV12-4; no clear D. The CDR3 length is 12 residues. V was trimmed by 3 bases and J by 5 bases, leaving 7 bases between them. Here the CDR3 DNA reads TGTGCCAGCAGTTTGGCCAAATATGGCTACACCTTC. It is translated as CASSLAKYGYTF.

This clonotype was observed a few times. This sequence joins TRBV28 and TRBJ2-3; weak D call: TRBD1 (6 bases). Trimming removed 0 bases from V and 6 bases from J, with 10 bases in between. The CDR3 runs 14 residues. Germline V gene sequence: CDR1 MDHEN, CDR2 SYDVKM. The CDR3 DNA follows: TGTGCCAGCAGTTTATGGGGTCAGGGGGATACGCAGTATTTT. It encodes CASSLWGQGDTQYF. The full variable domain, its missing parts supplied by reference TRBV28 and TRBJ2-3, is DVKVTQSSRYLVKRTGEKVFLECVQDMDHENMFWYRQDPGLGLRLIYFSYDVKMKEKGDIPEGYSVSREKKERFSLILESASTNQTSMYLCASSLWGQGDTQYFGPGTRLTVL.

In its sample, this clonotype was seen many times. The V call is TRBV12-3 or TRBV12-4, the J call TRBJ2-5, with D perhaps being TRBD1 or TRBD2 (5 bases each). The CDR3 has 15 amino acids. V lost 3 bases and J 1 base, leaving 12 bases between the germline ends. The CDR3 is CASSFMWDPQETQYF. CDR3 sequence (DNA): TGTGCCAGCAGTTTCATGTGGGACCCCCAAGAGACCCAGTACTTC.

This clonotype was seen a few times. V usage is TRBV18 and J usage is TRBJ1-3, with D uncertain. The CDR3 sequence is 15 residues long. The germline CDR1 and CDR2 sequences are KGHSH and LQKENI. V lost 1 base and J lost 1, with 8 bases in between. CDR3 sequence: CASSPRIRSGNTIYF. CDR3 bases: TGTGCCAGCTCACCACGAATTCGATCTGGAAACACCATATATTTT.

J is TRBJ1-6 and V is TRBV20-1; D gene unclear. V lost 6 bases and J lost 0, with 18 bases in between. Looked up from germline, CDR1 is DFQATT and CDR2 is SNEGSKA (reference sequence). The CDR3 runs 17 residues. The CDR3 reads CSAWTPLMDSYNSPLHF. CDR3 coding DNA: TGCAGTGCCTGGACGCCGTTAATGGACTCCTATAATTCACCCCTCCACTTT.

This clonotype was counted many times. The chain combines TRBV6-6 with TRBJ2-3; D gene unclear. Germline CDR1 reads MNHNY; CDR2 reads SVGAGI (reference sequence). V was clipped by 4 bases and J by 2 bases, with 10 bases between them. This CDR3 contains 14 residues. The CDR3 sequence is CASSLASPTDTQYF. The DNA of the CDR3 is TGTGCCAGCAGTTTGGCCTCTCCCACAGATACGCAGTATTTT.

This clonotype was counted ten times or more. This chain joins TRBV6-2 or TRBV6-3 and TRBJ1-1; perhaps TRBD1 as D (5 bases). CDR1 is MNHEY, CDR2 SVGEGT, per germline. V lost 3 bases and J 5 bases, leaving 13 bases between the germline ends. CDR3 size: 14 residues. The CDR3 here is CASSYYVGGTEAFF. The CDR3 DNA reads as TGTGCCAGCAGTTATTACGTTGGGGGGACTGAAGCTTTCTTT.

This clonotype was observed a few times. The chain recombines TRBV20-1 with TRBJ2-5; D is unresolved. The V gene's germline CDR1 is DFQATT and CDR2 SNEGSKA (reference sequence). V lost 0 bases and J lost 4, with 12 bases in between. The CDR3 runs 14 residues. The CDR3 DNA sequence: TGCAGTGCTAGAGAGGACGCCGCTGGAGAGACCCAGTACTTC. It codes for CSAREDAAGETQYF.

This clonotype was recorded a few times. The CDR3 region is CSATQLAHSLLDEQFF. The CDR3 coding sequence is TGCAGTGCCACCCAGCTGGCTCACTCCCTTTTGGATGAGCAGTTCTTC. The chain employs TRBV20-1 and TRBJ2-1, with D unresolved. The V and J ends lost 6 bases and 8 bases respectively, with 26 bases between them. The CDR3 is 16 residues long. CDR1 is DFQATT and CDR2 is SNEGSKA in the germline V gene (reference sequence).

This clonotype was recorded at least ten times. This chain joins TRBV7-2 and TRBJ2-7; 9 nucleotides align to TRBD1. The junction had 9 bases not matched to a gene; V was cut back by 4 bases and J by 5 bases. The CDR3 is 15 amino acids. CDR1 and CDR2 from the germline V gene are SGHTA and FQGNSA. The CDR3 here is CASSSQGQGTDEQYF. As DNA, the CDR3 is TGTGCCAGCAGCTCGCAGGGACAGGGTACAGACGAGCAGTACTTC.

This clonotype was seen a few times. CDR3 DNA sequence: TGTGCCAGCCGAGTCCACGGTGATAGGACCTATGGCTACACCTTC. Amino acids: CASRVHGDRTYGYTF. This rearrangement joins TRBV6-2 or TRBV6-3 to TRBJ1-2; D call uncertain. The germline V and J ends were trimmed by 8 bases and 4 bases, with 20 bases remaining between them. The CDR3 loop spans 15 amino acids. Germline assignment: CDR1 MNHEY and CDR2 SVGEGT.

The chain combines TRBV6-5 with TRBJ2-3; a possible D gene is TRBD1 (5 bases). Per the germline V gene, CDR1 is MNHEY and CDR2 is SVGAGI. The CDR3 is made up of 15 amino acids. V was clipped by 2 bases and J by 0 bases, with 9 bases between them. The CDR3 region is CASSYGAGSTDTQYF. The CDR3 coding sequence is TGTGCCAGCAGTTACGGGGCAGGCAGCACAGATACGCAGTATTTT.